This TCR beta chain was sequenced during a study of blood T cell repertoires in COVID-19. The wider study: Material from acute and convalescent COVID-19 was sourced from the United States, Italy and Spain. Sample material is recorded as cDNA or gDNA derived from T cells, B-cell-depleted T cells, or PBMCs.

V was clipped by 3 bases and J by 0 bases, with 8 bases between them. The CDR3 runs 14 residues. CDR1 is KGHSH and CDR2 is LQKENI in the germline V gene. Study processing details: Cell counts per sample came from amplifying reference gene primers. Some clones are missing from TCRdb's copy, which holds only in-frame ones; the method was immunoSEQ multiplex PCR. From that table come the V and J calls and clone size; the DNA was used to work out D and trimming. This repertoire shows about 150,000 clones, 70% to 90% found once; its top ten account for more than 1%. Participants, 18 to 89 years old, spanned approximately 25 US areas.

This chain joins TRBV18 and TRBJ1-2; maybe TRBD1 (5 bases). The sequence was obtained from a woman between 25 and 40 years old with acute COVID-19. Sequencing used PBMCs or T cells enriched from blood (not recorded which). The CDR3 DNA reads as TGTGCCAGCTCACCCGACAGTTCTAACTATGGCTACACCTTC. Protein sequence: CASSPDSSNYGYTF.